This TCR beta chain was found in a study of cytomegalovirus exposure and HLA in healthy donors. The CDR3 sequence is 14 residues long. V gave up 3 bases and J gave up 3 bases; unmatched junction bases: 1. Germline V gene lookup returns CDR1 SNHLY and CDR2 FYNNEI. Study-wide findings and caveats: In a later analysis, about 17,000 TCR beta sequences were associated with HLA alleles at 0.05 false discovery rate. According to an earlier analysis, most TCR beta V segments yielded productive rearrangements about 87% or about 30% of the time. Rare TCR sequences dominated, though some public TCRs recurred in many donors.

As concerns this clone: Its target is unknown.

The primer mix had 60 Vbeta and 13 Jbeta primers. Libraries were prepared by immunoSEQ multiplex PCR; TCRdb keeps only in-frame clonotypes and omits some of them. The repertoire consists of roughly 140,000 clones, with about 85% occurring once and the leading ten covering about 2.3%. The sequencing input was PBMCs. The receptor's source is a woman between 18 and 29 years old in good health and CMV-seronegative. The V call is TRBV2, the J call TRBJ1-3; 8 bases map to TRBD1. In nucleotides, the CDR3 is TGTGCCAGCAGTGACACAGGGGGTGGAAACACCATATATTTT. This codes for CASSDTGGGNTIYF. Based on the CDR3 plus reference TRBV2 and TRBJ1-3, the full variable domain is EPEVTQTPSHQVTQMGQEVILRCVPISNHLYFYWYRQILGQKVEFLVSFYNNEISEKSEIFDDQFSVERPDGSNFTLKIRSTKLEDSAMYFCASSDTGGGNTIYFGEGSWLTVV.